The sequence of this T cell receptor (beta chain) was determined in a study of radiotherapy plus CTLA-4 blockade in lung cancer. Whole-study context: Of the patients, about 19% showed objective responses and more than 30% attained disease control.

Whole-study results and caveats: Radiotherapy plus ipilimumab was followed by expansion in blood of tumor-derived TCR clones. Early clonal dynamics of blood T cells, together with interferon-beta, were reported as the best response predictor.

Measured with immunoSEQ multiplex PCR; TCRdb has only the in-frame clones, and not every one. The table lists about 50,000 clones, about 88% of them singletons, with 25% to 35% in the top ten. The CDR3 length is 14 residues. Germline values: CDR1 SGHNT, CDR2 YENEEA. J gave up 8 bases and V 10 bases, and 12 bases lay outside the gene matches. On this clone itself: The antigen remains unidentified.

The chain is built from TRBV11-3 and TRBJ1-3, with 9 bases lining up with TRBD1. This material consisted of peripheral blood, taken from a patient treated with radiotherapy plus ipilimumab. The TCR was taken from a human donor with non-small cell lung cancer whose response to radiotherapy plus ipilimumab could not be evaluated. CDR3 DNA: TGTGCCACACACCCTCGGACAGGGGCTGACACCATATATTTT. Protein product: CATHPRTGADTIYF.